This T cell receptor (beta chain) was sequenced during a study of molecular identifiers for immune sequencing clone quantification (dated by TCRdb to the late 2010s). Background for the entire study: For a replicate experiment, RNA from roughly 20,000 or 100,000 naive CD8 T cells was divided into five aliquots, and four of the five aliquots were sequenced. This methods study benchmarked molecular-identifier clustering-based TCR repertoire sequencing (MIDCIRS) and TCR RNA copy counting, using CD8 T cells to do so.

The library was generated by PCR. Sequencer: NextSeq 500. Bulk TCR libraries were prepared as previously described, using TCR primers listed in Table S5. The Qiagen AllPrep DNA/RNA kit was used to purify total RNA. Reads from multiple sequencing runs of the same library were pooled before analysis. In the original analysis: Only reads with exact TCR constant sequence were kept, trimmed to 150 nt, and grouped by their 12-nt molecular barcodes. Within each barcode group, reads were sub-clustered at a 15% Levenshtein threshold, and quality-weighted consensus sequences were built per RNA molecule. Non-functional sequences were discarded, and so were lower-count sequences lying one edit away from another sequence. Based on a fit of two negative binomial distributions, barcode sub-clusters having less than 20% of the maximum read count were discarded. TCRdb applied fastp at Q25 and MiXCR to the public reads, then kept only in-frame beta chains. Each record represents a unique CDR3 protein, reported with the most common genes and DNA among its rows. None of the V and J calls come from the authors' own analysis; TCRdb made them. The sample table records roughly 100,000 distinct CDR3 sequences; around 37% of these occur just once. The ten most abundant clones make up roughly 10% of the sample.

CDR1 and CDR2 are drawn from the germline V gene: SGDLS, YYNGEE. The CDR3 is made up of 12 amino acids, end residues included. The CDR3 DNA has 36 bases and is translated from base 1. V is clipped by 7 bases and J by 1 base, and the sequence between their germline boundaries is 7 bases long. General conclusions and limits of the study: Identical TCR molecules sharing a barcode could cause highly expanded clone sizes to be underestimated. Modeling estimated 2.5 to 3.5 recovered TCR RNA copies per cell, compared with about ten by digital PCR, which implies roughly 30% capture efficiency. When barcode sub-clustering was left out, chimeric consensus sequences inflated TCR diversity, with chimeras reaching as high as 47%. Spiked-in Jurkat TCR RNA equal to a single cell's worth was reported to be detectable even within one million naive CD8 T cells. In CMV-specific effector cells, over 99% of molecules were held by clones above 20 RNA copies, whereas under 1% of molecules were held by such clones in naive cells. The naive libraries included spiked-in Jurkat TCR RNA (roughly nine copies' worth), and this Jurkat TCR RNA is not part of the donor repertoire.

Libraries of naive CD8 T cells were built from around 18,000 to 910,000 sorted cells, with 10%, 30% or 50% of the purified RNA used. Naive CD8 T cells were FACS-sorted as CD8+CD4-CCR7+CD45RA+ on a BD FACSAria II into RLT Plus buffer. Detection sensitivity was tested by spiking Jurkat RNA equal to ten TCR copies' worth into samples containing roughly 19,000-1,100,000 naive CD8 T cells. Enrichment of CD8 T cells was performed with RosetteSep CD8+ T Cell Enrichment Cocktail and Ficoll-Paque, after which ACK red cell lysis was carried out. For this clonotype: This clone's antigen is unknown. No conserved phenylalanine or tryptophan ends this CDR3, so it is likely a read error.

The receptor was isolated from a human donor in good health. Some libraries in this study had Jurkat cell RNA spiked in. Sequenced input: naive CD8+ T cells from blood, with Jurkat cell RNA spiked in. Taken with the paper, the label for cell subset or site translates to: FACS-sorted CD8+CD4-CCR7+CD45RA+ naive T cells. The chain is assembled from TRBV9 and TRBJ2-3; the D gene cannot be named for sure. The base sequence is TGTGCCAGCTACGCGGGCACAGATACGCAGTATGTT. Its translation reads: CASYAGTDTQYV.